This T cell receptor (beta chain) stems from a study of shared clonotypes between healthy human individuals. This clone has a single count. The repertoire was sequenced with immunoSEQ multiplex PCR; TCRdb's copy has only in-frame clones and lacks some. The repertoire includes millions of clones, roughly 96% of them detected once, and 0.1% to 0.15% sits in the top ten. The V end was cut by 10 bases, the J end by 2 bases, with 18 bases between. Germline loops: CDR1 MNHEY, CDR2 SVGAGI. The CDR3 has 15 amino acids. The donors were all Caucasian adults (living in Nashville, Tennessee). The chain carries TRBV6-5 and TRBJ2-1, with D perhaps given as TRBD1 or TRBD2 (5 bases each). This receptor was taken from a young man in good health. The sequenced sample was naive CD4+ T cells sorted from blood. Subset denoted: CD45RA+ positively selected. In DNA, the CDR3 is TGTGCCACCCCTGGGGCGTCTAGCCCCTACAATGAGCAGTTCTTC. Amino acids: CATPGASSPYNEQFF.